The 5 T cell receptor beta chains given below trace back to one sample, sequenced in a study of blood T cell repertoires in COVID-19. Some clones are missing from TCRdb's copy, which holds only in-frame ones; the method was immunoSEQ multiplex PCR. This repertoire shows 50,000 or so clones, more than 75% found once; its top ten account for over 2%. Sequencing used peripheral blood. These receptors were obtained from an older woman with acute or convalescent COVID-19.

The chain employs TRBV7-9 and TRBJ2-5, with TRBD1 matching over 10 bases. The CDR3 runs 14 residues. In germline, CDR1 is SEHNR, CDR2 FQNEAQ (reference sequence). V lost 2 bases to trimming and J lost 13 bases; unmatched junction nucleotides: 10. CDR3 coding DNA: TGTGCCAGCAGCTTACCGGGACAGGGGCCAAAGTGGTACTTC. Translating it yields CASSLPGQGPKWYF.

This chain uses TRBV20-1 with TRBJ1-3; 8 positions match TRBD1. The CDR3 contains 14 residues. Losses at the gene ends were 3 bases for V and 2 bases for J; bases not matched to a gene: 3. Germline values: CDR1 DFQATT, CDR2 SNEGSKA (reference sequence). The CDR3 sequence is CSASDRGTGNTIYF. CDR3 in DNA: TGCAGTGCTAGTGACAGGGGCACTGGAAACACCATATATTTT.

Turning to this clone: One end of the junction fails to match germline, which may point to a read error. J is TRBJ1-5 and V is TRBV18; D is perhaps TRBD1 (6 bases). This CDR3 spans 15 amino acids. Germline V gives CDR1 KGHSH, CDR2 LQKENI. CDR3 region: CASSPRQVSNQPQHF. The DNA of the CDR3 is TGTGCCAGCTCCCCACGACAGGTTAGCAATCAGCCCCAGCATTTT.

The CDR3 loop is CASSYGFANQETQYF. CDR3 bases: TGTGCCAGCAGTTACGGTTTCGCTAACCAAGAGACCCAGTACTTC. This chain links TRBV6-5 with TRBJ2-5; D is ambiguous. The CDR3 extends over 15 amino acids. Germline V gene lookup returns CDR1 MNHEY and CDR2 SVGAGI. Trimming stripped 2 bases from V and 0 bases from J, with 10 bases between.

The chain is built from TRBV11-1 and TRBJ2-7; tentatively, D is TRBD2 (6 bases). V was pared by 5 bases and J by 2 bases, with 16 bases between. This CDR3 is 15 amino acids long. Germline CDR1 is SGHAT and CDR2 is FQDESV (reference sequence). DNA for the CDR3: TGTGCCAGCAGCGTCGGACTCGGGAGAACCTACGAGCAGTACTTC. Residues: CASSVGLGRTYEQYF.